The 7 T cell receptor beta chains given below trace back to one sample, sequenced in a study of CD8+CD57+ T cells in acquired aplastic anemia. TCR beta VDJ and CDR3 profiles were obtained from a genomic DNA template. One entry per CDR3 protein, called by TCRdb with MiXCR from the reads. The repertoire includes some 170,000 distinct CDR3 sequences, around 48% of them detected once, and more than 1% sits in the top ten. For sequencing, patients were chosen who had shown expansion of CD8+CD57+ cells by flow cytometry. The sequenced sample was sorted CD4+, CD8+, or CD8+CD57+ T cells (not recorded which) from PBMCs. Source of these receptors: a human donor with aplastic anemia.

V gene TRBV5-6 combines with J gene TRBJ1-1; D is perhaps TRBD1 (6 bases). The CDR3 totals 15 residues. The germline V gene has CDR1 SGHDT and CDR2 YYEEEE. V lost 3 bases and J 1 base, leaving 13 bases between the germline ends. Here the CDR3 reads CASSSPVDRNTEAFF. The CDR3 DNA is TGTGCCAGCAGCTCCCCGGTGGACAGGAACACTGAAGCTTTCTTT. Supplemented by reference TRBV5-6 and TRBJ1-1, the full variable domain reads DAGVTQSPTHLIKTRGQQVTLRCSPKSGHDTVSWYQQALGQGPQFIFQYYEEEERQRGNFPDRFSGHQFPNYSSELNVNALLLGDSALYLCASSSPVDRNTEAFFGQGTRLTVV.

Of note for this clonotype: A read error may be the cause here, since a much bigger clone is one base away. The chain recombines TRBV6-1 with TRBJ1-6; 10 bases map to TRBD1. In germline, CDR1 is MNHNS, CDR2 SASEGT. This CDR3 is built from 16 residues. The ends lost 11 bases at V and 8 bases at J; junction bases unmatched: 15. CDR3 protein: CACSLILGTGDSPLHF. In DNA, the CDR3 is TGTGCCTGCTCCCTCATCCTTGGGACAGGGGATTCACCCCTCCACTTT.

As regards this clonotype: A much larger clone lies a single base off, so this may be a read error. The CDR3 end shows no conserved phenylalanine or tryptophan, and so a read error is likely. The V gene is TRBV12-3 or TRBV12-4, the J gene TRBJ2-7; D is possibly TRBD2 (6 bases). This CDR3 comprises 14 residues. Between the trimmed V and J ends, which lost 2 bases and 1 base, there was a span of 9 bases. DNA for the CDR3: TGTGCCAGCAGTTTAAGGGGACTTTCCTACGAGCAGTACCTC. It yields the protein CASSLRGLSYEQYL.

The chain employs TRBV25-1 and TRBJ1-3; 10 positions match TRBD1. The CDR3 sequence is 19 residues long. The V gene's germline CDR1 is MGHDK and CDR2 SYGVNS. V shed 6 bases, J shed 4 bases, and the junction held 18 bases outside the gene matches. CDR3 DNA: TGTGCCAGCAGCAGAACCATGACGTATGACAGGGGGCTCGGAAACACCATATATTTT. The encoded protein is CASSRTMTYDRGLGNTIYF.

This clonotype was counted a few times. The V call is TRBV2, the J call TRBJ2-5, with D uncertain. The germline V gene has CDR1 SNHLY and CDR2 FYNNEI. Trimming removed 4 bases at V and 1 base at J, with 4 bases between. The CDR3 totals 12 residues. This CDR3 is CASSGLQETQYF. The DNA for the CDR3 is TGTGCCAGCAGTGGACTCCAAGAGACCCAGTACTTC.

This clonotype has a count of ten or more. This chain joins TRBV14 and TRBJ2-2; TRBD1 matches 10 bases. CDR1 is SGHDN and CDR2 is FVKESK in the germline V gene. This CDR3 has 15 residues. The V gene end was trimmed by 7 bases and the J gene end by 4 bases; junction bases not matched to a gene: 6. CDR3: CASTSTGGGTGELFF. CDR3 DNA sequence: TGTGCCAGCACTTCGACAGGGGGCGGCACCGGGGAGCTGTTTTTT. Together with reference TRBV14 and TRBJ2-2, the CDR3 gives the full variable domain: EAGVTQFPSHSVIEKGQTVTLRCDPISGHDNLYWYRRVMGKEIKFLLHFVKESKQDESGMPNNRFLAERTGGTYSTLKVQPAELEDSGVYFCASTSTGGGTGELFFGEGSRLTVL.

V usage is TRBV7-6 and J usage is TRBJ2-1; 9 bases align to TRBD2. The CDR3 consists of 16 residues. V gave up 1 base and J gave up 9 bases; unmatched junction bases: 10. Germline V gene data show CDR1 as SGHVS and CDR2 as FNYEAQ. This CDR3 reads CASSLEVGGTSLEQFF. The CDR3 DNA is TGTGCCAGCAGCTTAGAGGTCGGGGGGACTAGCCTTGAGCAGTTCTTC. Based on the CDR3 plus reference TRBV7-6 and TRBJ2-1, the full variable domain is GAGVSQSPRYKVTKRGQDVALRCDPISGHVSLYWYRQALGQGPEFLTYFNYEAQQDKSGLPNDRFSAERPEGSISTLTIQRTEQRDSAMYRCASSLEVGGTSLEQFFGPGTRLTVL.